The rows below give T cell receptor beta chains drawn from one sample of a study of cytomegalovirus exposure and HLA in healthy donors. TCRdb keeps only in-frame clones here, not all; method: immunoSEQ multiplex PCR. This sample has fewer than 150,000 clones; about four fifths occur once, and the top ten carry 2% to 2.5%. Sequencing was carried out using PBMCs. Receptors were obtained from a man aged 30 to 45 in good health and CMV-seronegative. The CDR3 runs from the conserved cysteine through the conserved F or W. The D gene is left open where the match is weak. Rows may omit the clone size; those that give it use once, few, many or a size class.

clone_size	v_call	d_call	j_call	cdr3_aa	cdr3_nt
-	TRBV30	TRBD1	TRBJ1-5	CAWRDRFSTAQHF	TGTGCCTGGAGGGACAGGTTTTCGACAGCCCAGCATTTT
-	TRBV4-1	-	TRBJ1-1	CASSQGPTEAFF	TGCGCCAGCAGCCAGGGGCCCACTGAAGCTTTCTTT
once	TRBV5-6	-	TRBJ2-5	CASSLTGNKETQYF	TGTGCCAGCAGCTTGACAGGGAATAAAGAGACCCAGTACTTC
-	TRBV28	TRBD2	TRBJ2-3	CASSFGGDTDTQYF	TGTGCCAGCAGTTTCGGGGGGGACACAGATACGCAGTATTTT
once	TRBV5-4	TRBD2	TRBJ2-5	CVSSLRASGDQETQYF	TGTGTCAGCAGCTTGCGGGCTAGCGGGGACCAAGAGACCCAGTACTTC
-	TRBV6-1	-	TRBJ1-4	CASSEGGRGREKLFF	TGTGCCAGCAGTGAAGGAGGGAGAGGACGCGAAAAACTGTTTTTT
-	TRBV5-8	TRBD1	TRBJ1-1	CASSDRGGWTEAFF	TGTGCCAGCAGCGACAGGGGGGGTTGGACTGAAGCTTTCTTT
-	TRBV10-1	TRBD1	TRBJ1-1	CASSEDRAHTEAFF	TGCGCCAGCAGTGAAGACAGGGCTCACACTGAAGCTTTCTTT
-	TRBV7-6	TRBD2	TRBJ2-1	CASSYTTTSGSNEQFF	TGTGCCAGCAGCTACACCACGACTAGCGGGAGTAATGAGCAGTTCTTC
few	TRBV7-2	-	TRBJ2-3	CASSLESRDTQYF	TGTGCCAGCAGCTTAGAGTCTAGAGATACGCAGTATTTT
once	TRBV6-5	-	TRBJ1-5	CASSYSAGDQPQHF	TGTGCCAGCAGTTACTCCGCAGGGGATCAGCCCCAGCATTTT
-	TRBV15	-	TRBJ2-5	CATSRDSLAQTIQETQYF	TGTGCCACCAGCAGGGACAGCCTCGCCCAAACTATTCAAGAGACCCAGTACTTC
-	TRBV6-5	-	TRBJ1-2	CASSYTLQGYYGYTF	TGTGCCAGCAGTTACACCCTACAGGGCTACTATGGCTACACCTTC
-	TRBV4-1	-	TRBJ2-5	CASSQAVTGRETQYF	TGCGCCAGCAGCCAAGCTGTGACAGGGAGGGAGACCCAGTACTTC
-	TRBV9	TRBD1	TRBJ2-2	CASSVGTGGNTGELFF	TGTGCCAGCAGCGTAGGGACAGGGGGGAACACCGGGGAGCTGTTTTTT
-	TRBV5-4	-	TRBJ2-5	CASSPGSGSGETQYF	TGTGCCAGCAGCCCGGGGTCAGGGAGCGGGGAGACCCAGTACTTC
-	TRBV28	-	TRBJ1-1	CASSLGGAGTRQRGNTEAFF	TGTGCCAGCAGTTTAGGTGGGGCCGGCACCCGACAGAGAGGGAACACTGAAGCTTTCTTT
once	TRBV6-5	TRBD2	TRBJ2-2	CASSPRTSEDGELFF	TGTGCCAGCAGTCCGAGGACTAGCGAAGACGGGGAGCTGTTTTTT
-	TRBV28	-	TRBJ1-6	CASSLGGGENSPLHF	TGTGCCAGCAGCCTCGGGGGGGGAGAGAATTCACCCCTCCACTTT
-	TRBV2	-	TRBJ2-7	CASRWAGTGDSYEQYF	TGTGCCAGCAGGTGGGCCGGGACGGGAGACTCCTACGAGCAGTACTTC
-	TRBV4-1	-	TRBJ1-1	CASSQAVAGRNTEAFF	TGCGCCAGCAGCCAAGCGGTGGCAGGGCGGAACACTGAAGCTTTCTTT
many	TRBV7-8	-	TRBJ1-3	CASSLVSSGNTIYF	TGTGCCAGCAGCTTAGTTAGCTCTGGAAACACCATATATTTT
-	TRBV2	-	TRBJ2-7	CASIQGGYEQYF	TGTGCCAGCATCCAAGGGGGCTACGAGCAGTACTTC
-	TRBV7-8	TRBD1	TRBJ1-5	CASSLTGGNQPQHF	TGTGCCAGCAGCTTGACAGGGGGCAATCAGCCCCAGCATTTT
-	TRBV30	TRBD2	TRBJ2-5	CAWSVLAGAVGETQYF	TGTGCCTGGAGTGTACTAGCGGGGGCCGTCGGGGAGACCCAGTACTTC
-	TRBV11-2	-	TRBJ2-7	CASGKLAIVSHEQYF	TGTGCCAGCGGGAAGCTAGCTATTGTATCCCACGAGCAGTACTTC
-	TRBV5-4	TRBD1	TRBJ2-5	CASRNPAGQGVETQYF	TGTGCCAGCAGAAACCCGGCGGGACAGGGAGTTGAGACCCAGTACTTC
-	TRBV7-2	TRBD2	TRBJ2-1	CASSLAPGLAGLPVGNEQFF	TGTGCCAGCAGCTTAGCGCCGGGACTAGCGGGTCTCCCGGTCGGGAATGAGCAGTTCTTC
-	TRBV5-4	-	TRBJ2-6	CASSLMQGSSGANVLTF	TGTGCCAGCAGCTTGATGCAGGGGAGCTCTGGGGCCAACGTCCTGACTTTC
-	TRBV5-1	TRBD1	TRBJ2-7	CASSTGQLYEQYF	TGCGCCAGCAGCACGGGACAGCTCTACGAGCAGTACTTC
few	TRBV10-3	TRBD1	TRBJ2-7	CAISPQGALSYEQYF	TGTGCCATCAGCCCACAGGGGGCGCTTTCCTACGAGCAGTACTTC
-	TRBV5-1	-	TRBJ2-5	CASSLGQRGQETQYF	TGCGCCAGCAGCCTAGGACAGAGGGGGCAAGAGACCCAGTACTTC
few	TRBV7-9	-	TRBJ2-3	CASSNQILRDYGVTQYF	TGTGCCAGCAGCAATCAAATCTTAAGGGATTACGGGGTTACGCAGTATTTT
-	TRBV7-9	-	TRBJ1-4	CSSSLVSEKLFF	TGTTCCAGCAGCTTAGTGTCGGAGAAACTGTTTTTT
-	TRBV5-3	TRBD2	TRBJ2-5	CARSKMGTSQKLGKETQYF	TGTGCCAGAAGTAAAATGGGGACTAGCCAAAAACTAGGGAAAGAGACCCAGTACTTC
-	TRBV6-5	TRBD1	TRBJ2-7	CASSPGQGVGYEQYF	TGTGCCAGCAGCCCGGGACAGGGGGTAGGGTACGAGCAGTACTTC
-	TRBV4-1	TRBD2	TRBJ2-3	CASSQDLAGGARADTQYF	TGCGCCAGCAGCCAAGATCTAGCGGGGGGGGCTCGGGCAGATACGCAGTATTTT
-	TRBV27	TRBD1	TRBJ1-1	CASSLTGQGRGLNTEAFF	TGTGCCAGCAGTCTCACCGGACAGGGCCGGGGGTTGAACACTGAAGCTTTCTTT
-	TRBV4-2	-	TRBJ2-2	CASSQTGAGDTGELFF	TGTGCCAGCAGCCAAACGGGGGCGGGGGACACCGGGGAGCTGTTTTTT
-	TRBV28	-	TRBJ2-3	CASSPGAAYTDTQYF	TGTGCCAGCAGCCCAGGAGCGGCATACACAGATACGCAGTATTTT
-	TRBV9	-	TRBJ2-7	CASSVGGLGEQYF	TGTGCCAGCAGCGTAGGCGGCCTTGGTGAGCAGTACTTC
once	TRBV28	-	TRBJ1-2	CASSPPQQGYTF	TGTGCCAGCAGTCCCCCTCAACAAGGCTACACCTTC
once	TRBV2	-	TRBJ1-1	CASSTMNTEAFF	TGTGCCAGCAGTACTATGAACACTGAAGCTTTCTTT
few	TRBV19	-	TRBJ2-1	CASSIGGSYNEQFF	TGTGCCAGTAGTATTGGCGGATCCTACAATGAGCAGTTCTTC
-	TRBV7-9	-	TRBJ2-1	CASSLRTYGTFF	TGTGCCAGCAGCTTACGGACATATGGTACGTTCTTC
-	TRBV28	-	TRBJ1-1	CASSPPLSGTEAFF	TGTGCCAGCAGTCCACCCCTTTCGGGGACTGAAGCTTTCTTT
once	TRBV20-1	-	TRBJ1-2	CSAYDWDGYTF	TGCAGTGCTTATGACTGGGATGGCTACACCTTC
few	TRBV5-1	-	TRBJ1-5	CASSLGEGNGNQPQHF	TGCGCCAGCAGCTTGGGGGAGGGTAACGGCAATCAGCCCCAGCATTTT
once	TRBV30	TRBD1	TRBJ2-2	CAWSVPGTGGMYGELFF	TGTGCCTGGAGTGTTCCTGGGACAGGGGGAATGTACGGGGAGCTGTTTTTT
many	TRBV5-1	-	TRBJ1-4	CASSLNPGFNEKLFF	TGCGCCAGCAGCTTAAATCCGGGTTTTAACGAAAAACTGTTTTTT
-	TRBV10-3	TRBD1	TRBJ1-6	CAISSEDRGYSPLHF	TGTGCCATCAGTAGTGAAGACAGGGGTTATTCACCCCTCCACTTT
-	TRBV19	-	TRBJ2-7	CASSIVGREQYF	TGTGCCAGTAGTATCGTGGGGCGCGAGCAGTACTTC
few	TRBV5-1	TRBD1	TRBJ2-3	CASSLGTGGGTDTQYF	TGCGCCAGCAGCCTTGGGACAGGGGGGGGGACAGATACGCAGTATTTT